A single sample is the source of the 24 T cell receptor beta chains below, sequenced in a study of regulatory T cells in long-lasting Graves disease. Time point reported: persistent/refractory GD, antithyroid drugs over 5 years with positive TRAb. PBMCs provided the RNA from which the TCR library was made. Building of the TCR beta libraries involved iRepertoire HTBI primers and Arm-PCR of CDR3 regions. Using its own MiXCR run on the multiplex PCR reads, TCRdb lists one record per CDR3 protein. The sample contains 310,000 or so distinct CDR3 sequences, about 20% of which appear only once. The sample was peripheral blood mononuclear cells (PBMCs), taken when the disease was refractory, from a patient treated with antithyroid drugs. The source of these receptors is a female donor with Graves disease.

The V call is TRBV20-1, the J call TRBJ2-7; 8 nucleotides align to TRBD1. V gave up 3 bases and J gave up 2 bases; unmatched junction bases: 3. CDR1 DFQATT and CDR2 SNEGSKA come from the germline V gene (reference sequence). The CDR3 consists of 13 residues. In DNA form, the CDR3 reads TGCAGTGCTAGTATGACAGGGGCCTACGAGCAGTACTTC. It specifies CSASMTGAYEQYF.

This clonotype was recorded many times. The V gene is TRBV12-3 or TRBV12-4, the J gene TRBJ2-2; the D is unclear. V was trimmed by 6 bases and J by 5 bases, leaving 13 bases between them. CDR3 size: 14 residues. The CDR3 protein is CASSHNGITGELFF. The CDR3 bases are TGTGCCAGCAGCCACAATGGGATTACCGGGGAGCTGTTTTTT.

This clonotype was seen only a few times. CDR3 bases: TGTGCCAGCAGCTTAAGAATCTATGGCTACACCTTC. It yields the protein CASSLRIYGYTF. This sequence joins TRBV7-9 and TRBJ1-2; D unresolved. V was clipped by 2 bases and J by 4 bases, with 5 bases between them. The CDR3 has 12 amino acids. Germline V gene data show CDR1 as SEHNR and CDR2 as FQNEAQ (reference sequence).

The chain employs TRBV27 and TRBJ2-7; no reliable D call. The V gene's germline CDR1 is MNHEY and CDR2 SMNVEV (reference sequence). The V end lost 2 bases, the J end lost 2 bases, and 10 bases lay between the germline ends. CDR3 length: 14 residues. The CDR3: CASSLVGSPYEQYF. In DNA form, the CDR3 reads TGTGCCAGCAGTTTAGTTGGCAGTCCCTACGAGCAGTACTTC.

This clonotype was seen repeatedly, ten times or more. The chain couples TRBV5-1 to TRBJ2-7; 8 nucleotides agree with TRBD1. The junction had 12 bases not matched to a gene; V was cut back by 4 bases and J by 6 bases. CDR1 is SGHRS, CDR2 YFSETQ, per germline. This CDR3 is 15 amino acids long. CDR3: CASSLTTGGVGEQYF. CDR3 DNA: TGCGCCAGCAGCCTGACAACAGGGGGAGTCGGCGAGCAGTACTTC. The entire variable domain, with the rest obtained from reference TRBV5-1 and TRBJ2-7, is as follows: KAGVTQTPRYLIKTRGQQVTLSCSPISGHRSVSWYQQTPGQGLQFLFEYFSETQRNKGNFPGRFSGRQFSNSRSEMNVSTLELGDSALYLCASSLTTGGVGEQYFGPGTRLTVT.

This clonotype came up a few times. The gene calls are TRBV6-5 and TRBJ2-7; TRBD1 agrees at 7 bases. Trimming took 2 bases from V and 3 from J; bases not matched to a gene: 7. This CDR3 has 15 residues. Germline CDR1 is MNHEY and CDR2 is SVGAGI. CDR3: CASSYTQTGNYEQYF. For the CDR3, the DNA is TGTGCCAGCAGTTACACGCAGACAGGGAACTACGAGCAGTACTTC.

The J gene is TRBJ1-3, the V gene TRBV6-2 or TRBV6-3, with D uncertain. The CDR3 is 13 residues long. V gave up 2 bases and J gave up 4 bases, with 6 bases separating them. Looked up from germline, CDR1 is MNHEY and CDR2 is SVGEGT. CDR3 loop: CASSYNRGNTIYF. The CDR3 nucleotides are TGTGCCAGCAGTTACAATCGGGGAAACACCATATATTTT.

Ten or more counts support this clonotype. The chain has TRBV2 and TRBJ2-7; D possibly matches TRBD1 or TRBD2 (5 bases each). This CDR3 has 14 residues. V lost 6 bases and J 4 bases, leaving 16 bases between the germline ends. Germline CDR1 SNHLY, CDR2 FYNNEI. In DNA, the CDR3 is TGTGCCAGCAGGCCCGGGACGCTTGATTACGAGCAGTACTTC. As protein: CASRPGTLDYEQYF.

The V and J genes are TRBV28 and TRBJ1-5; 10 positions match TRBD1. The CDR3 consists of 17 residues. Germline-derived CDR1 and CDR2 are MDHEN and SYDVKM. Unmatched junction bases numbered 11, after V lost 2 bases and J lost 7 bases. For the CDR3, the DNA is TGTGCCAGCAGTTTAAGGAGAAGGGACAGGGGTTGGCAGCCCCAGCATTTT. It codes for CASSLRRRDRGWQPQHF.

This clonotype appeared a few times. The CDR3 sequence: CASSQGGSANQPQHF. The CDR3, as DNA: TGTGCCAGCAGCCAAGGGGGCAGCGCCAATCAGCCCCAGCATTTT. The rearrangement joins TRBV3-1 to TRBJ1-5, with D perhaps matching TRBD1 (5 bases). V lost 1 base and J 3 bases, leaving 10 bases between the germline ends. Looked up from germline, CDR1 is LGHDT and CDR2 is YNNKEL (reference sequence). This CDR3 region has 15 residues.

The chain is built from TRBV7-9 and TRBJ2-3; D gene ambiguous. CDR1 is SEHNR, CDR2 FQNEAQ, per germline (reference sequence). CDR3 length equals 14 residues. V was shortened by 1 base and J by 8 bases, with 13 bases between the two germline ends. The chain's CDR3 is CASSLGAQSLTQYF. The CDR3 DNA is TGTGCCAGCAGCTTAGGTGCGCAGAGTCTTACGCAGTATTTT.

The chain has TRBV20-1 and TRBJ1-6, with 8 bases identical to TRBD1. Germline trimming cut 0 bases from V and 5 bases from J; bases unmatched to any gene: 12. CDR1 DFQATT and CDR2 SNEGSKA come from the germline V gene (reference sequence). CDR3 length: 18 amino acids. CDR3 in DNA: TGCAGTGCTAGAGACCACGAGGGCGGACAGGGACATAATTCACCCCTCCACTTT. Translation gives CSARDHEGGQGHNSPLHF.

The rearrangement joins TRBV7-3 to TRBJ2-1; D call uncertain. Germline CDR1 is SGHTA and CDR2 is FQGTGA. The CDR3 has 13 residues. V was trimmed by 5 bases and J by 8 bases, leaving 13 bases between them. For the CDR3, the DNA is TGTGCCAGCAGCCTAGGACCACACGATGAGCAGTTCTTC. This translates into CASSLGPHDEQFF.

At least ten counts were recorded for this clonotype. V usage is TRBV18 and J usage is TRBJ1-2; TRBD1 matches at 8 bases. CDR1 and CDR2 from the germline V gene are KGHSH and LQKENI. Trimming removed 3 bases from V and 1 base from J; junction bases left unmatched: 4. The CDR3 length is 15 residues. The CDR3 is CASSPWTGLNYGYTF. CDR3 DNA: TGTGCCAGCTCACCTTGGACAGGGCTTAACTATGGCTACACCTTC. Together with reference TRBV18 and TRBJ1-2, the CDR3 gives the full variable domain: NAGVMQNPRHLVRRRGQEARLRCSPMKGHSHVYWYRQLPEEGLKFMVYLQKENIIDESGMPKERFSAEFPKEGPSILRIQQVVRGDSAAYFCASSPWTGLNYGYTFGSGTRLTVV.

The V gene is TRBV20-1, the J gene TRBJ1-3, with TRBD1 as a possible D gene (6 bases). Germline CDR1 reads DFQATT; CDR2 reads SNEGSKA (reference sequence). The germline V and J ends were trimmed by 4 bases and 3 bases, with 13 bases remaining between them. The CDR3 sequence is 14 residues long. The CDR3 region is CSANGRTVGNTIYF. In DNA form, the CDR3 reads TGCAGTGCTAATGGTAGGACAGTTGGAAACACCATATATTTT.

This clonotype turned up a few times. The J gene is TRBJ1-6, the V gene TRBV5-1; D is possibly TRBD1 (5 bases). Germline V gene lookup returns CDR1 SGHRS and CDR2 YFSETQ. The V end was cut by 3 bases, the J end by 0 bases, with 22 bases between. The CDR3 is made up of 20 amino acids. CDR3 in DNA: TGCGCCAGCAGCTCGACGATGGGAAACAGGCTATCCTCCTATAATTCACCCCTCCACTTT. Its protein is CASSSTMGNRLSSYNSPLHF.

CDR3 coding DNA: TGTGCCAGTAGTTTAAGACGCGGTGGCTACACCTTC. Translating it yields CASSLRRGGYTF. This rearrangement joins TRBV19 to TRBJ1-2, with D unresolved. Trimming left V 5 bases short and J 7 bases short, with 11 bases between. This CDR3 has 12 residues. CDR1 and CDR2 (germline): LNHDA, SQIVND (reference sequence).

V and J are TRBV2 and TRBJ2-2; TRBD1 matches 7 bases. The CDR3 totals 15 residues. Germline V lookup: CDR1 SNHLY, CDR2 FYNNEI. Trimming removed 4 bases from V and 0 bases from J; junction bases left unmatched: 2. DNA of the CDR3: TGTGCCAGCAGTGGACAGGGCTCGAACACCGGGGAGCTGTTTTTT. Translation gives CASSGQGSNTGELFF.

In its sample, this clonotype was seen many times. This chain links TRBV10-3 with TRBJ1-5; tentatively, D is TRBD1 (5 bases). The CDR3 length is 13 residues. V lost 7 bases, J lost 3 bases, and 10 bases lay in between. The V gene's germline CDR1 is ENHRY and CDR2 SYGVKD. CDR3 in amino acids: CAIMGGANQPQHF. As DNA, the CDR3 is TGTGCCATCATGGGAGGGGCCAATCAGCCCCAGCATTTT.

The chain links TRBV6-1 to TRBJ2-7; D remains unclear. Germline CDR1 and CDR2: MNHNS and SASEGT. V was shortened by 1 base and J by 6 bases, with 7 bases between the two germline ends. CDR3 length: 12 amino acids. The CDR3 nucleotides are TGTGCCAGCAGTGAAGGTGGACGCGAGCAGTACTTC. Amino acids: CASSEGGREQYF.

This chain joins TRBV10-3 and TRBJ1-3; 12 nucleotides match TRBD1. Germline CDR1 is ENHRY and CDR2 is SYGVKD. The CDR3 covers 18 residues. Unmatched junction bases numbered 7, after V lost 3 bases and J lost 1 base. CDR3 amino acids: CAISDPGTGGGSGNTIYF. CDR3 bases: TGTGCCATCAGTGACCCCGGGACAGGGGGCGGTTCTGGAAACACCATATATTTT.

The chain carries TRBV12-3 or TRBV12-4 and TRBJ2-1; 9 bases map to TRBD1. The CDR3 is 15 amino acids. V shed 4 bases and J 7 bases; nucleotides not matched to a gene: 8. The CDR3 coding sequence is TGTGCCAGCAGTTCCACAGGGGGCGTGGGGAATGAGCAGTTCTTC. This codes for CASSSTGGVGNEQFF.

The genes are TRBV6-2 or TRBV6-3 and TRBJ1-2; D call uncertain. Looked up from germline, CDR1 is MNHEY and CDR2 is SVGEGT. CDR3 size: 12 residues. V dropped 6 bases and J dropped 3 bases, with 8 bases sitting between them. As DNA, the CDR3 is TGTGCCAGCAGATGGGGTGACTATGGCTACACCTTC. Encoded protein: CASRWGDYGYTF.

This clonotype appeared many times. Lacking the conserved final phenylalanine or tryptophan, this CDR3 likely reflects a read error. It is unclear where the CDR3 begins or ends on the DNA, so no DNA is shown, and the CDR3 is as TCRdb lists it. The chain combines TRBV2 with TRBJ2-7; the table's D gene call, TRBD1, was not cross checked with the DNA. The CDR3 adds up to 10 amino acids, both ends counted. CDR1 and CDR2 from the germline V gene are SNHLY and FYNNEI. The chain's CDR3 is CASRGTGVGL.